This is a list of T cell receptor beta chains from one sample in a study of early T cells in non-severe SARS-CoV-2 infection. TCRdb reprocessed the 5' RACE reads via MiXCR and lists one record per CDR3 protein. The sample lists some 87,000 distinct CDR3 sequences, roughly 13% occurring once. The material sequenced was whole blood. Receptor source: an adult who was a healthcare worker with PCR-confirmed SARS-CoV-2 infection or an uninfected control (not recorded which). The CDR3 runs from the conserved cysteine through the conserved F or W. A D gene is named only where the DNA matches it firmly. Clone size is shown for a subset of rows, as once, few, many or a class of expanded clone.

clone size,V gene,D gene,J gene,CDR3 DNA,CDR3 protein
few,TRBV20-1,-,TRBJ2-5,TGCAGTGCTAGCCAAGGGGGGGCTCAAGAGACCCAGTACTTC,CSASQGGAQETQYF
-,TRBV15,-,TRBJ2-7,TGTGCCACCGGGAAGGAGCGCGAGCAGTACTTC,CATGKEREQYF
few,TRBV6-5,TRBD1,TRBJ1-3,TGTGCCAGCAGTTACTCTTCGGACAGGGGGCTAAACACCATATATTTT,CASSYSSDRGLNTIYF
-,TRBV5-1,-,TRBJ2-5,TGCGCCAGCAGCTTGACGGCGCAGCACCAAGAGACCCAGTACTTC,CASSLTAQHQETQYF
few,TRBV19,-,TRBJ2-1,TGTGCCAGTAGTATAGCCCCCCATGTAGCGGTTGGGAGCAATGAGCAGTTCTTC,CASSIAPHVAVGSNEQFF
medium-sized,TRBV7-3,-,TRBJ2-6,TGTGCCAGCAGCGAATCAAGTCCCAACGTCCTGACTTTC,CASSESSPNVLTF
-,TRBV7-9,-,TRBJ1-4,TGTGCCAGCAGCTTACTACATCTCGGACCGCCCGGCGATGGGGAAAAACTGTTTTTT,CASSLLHLGPPGDGEKLFF
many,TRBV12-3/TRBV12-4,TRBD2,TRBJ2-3,TGTGCCAGCAGCCCAACTAGCGTGGACACAGATACGCAGTATTTT,CASSPTSVDTDTQYF
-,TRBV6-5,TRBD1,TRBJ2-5,TGTGCCAGCAGTTGGGGACAGAACCAAGCTACCCAGTACTTC,CASSWGQNQATQYF
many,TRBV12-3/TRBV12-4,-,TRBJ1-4,TGTGCCAGCAGTTCCTTGAATCAGGGATGGGGCTCAACTAATGAAAAACTGTTTTTT,CASSSLNQGWGSTNEKLFF
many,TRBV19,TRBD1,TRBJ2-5,TGTGCCAGTAGTATAACGGACAGGGCTGAGACCCAGTACTTC,CASSITDRAETQYF
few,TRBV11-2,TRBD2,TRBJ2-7,TGTGCCAGCAGCTTGGCTAGGGAGGGTACCGAGCAGTACTTC,CASSLAREGTEQYF
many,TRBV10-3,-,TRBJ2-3,TGTGCCATCAGTGGGTTTTCGTCGCTCATCGATACGCAGTATTTT,CAISGFSSLIDTQYF
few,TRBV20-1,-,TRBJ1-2,TGCAGTGCCACGGCGGTGGACTATGGCTACACCTTC,CSATAVDYGYTF
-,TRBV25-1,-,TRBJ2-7,TGTGCCAGCAGTGAATGGGGGCATGTGCAGTACTTC,CASSEWGHVQYF
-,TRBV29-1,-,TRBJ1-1,TGCAGCGTTGTTACGGTGACTGAAGCTTTCTTT,CSVVTVTEAFF
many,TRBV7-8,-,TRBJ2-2,TGTGCCAGCAGCTTAGTTGGCCCGAACACCGGGGAGCTGTTTTTT,CASSLVGPNTGELFF
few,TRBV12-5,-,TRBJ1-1,TGTGCTAGTGGTTTGGACGGGAACACTGAAGCTTTCTTT,CASGLDGNTEAFF